The 27 T cell receptor beta chains presented below share a single source sample, sequenced in a study of cytomegalovirus exposure and HLA in healthy donors. Researchers ran the PCR with 60 Vbeta and 13 Jbeta primers. Clones were read by immunoSEQ multiplex PCR, and TCRdb kept only the in-frame ones, dropping some. The sample's table shows 180,000 or so clones. Sequencing was carried out using PBMCs. These receptors were taken from a woman aged 18-29 years in good health and CMV-seropositive.

CDR3 in amino acids: CASSQATGPSYNEQFF. Here the CDR3 DNA reads TGTGCCAGCAGCCAGGCGACAGGCCCATCCTACAATGAGCAGTTCTTC. The chain uses TRBV4-2 and TRBJ2-1; D may be TRBD1 (6 bases). The germline gives CDR1 LGHNA, CDR2 YNFKEQ. The CDR3 consists of 16 residues. Trimming stripped 3 bases from V and 1 base from J, with 13 bases between.

The chain carries TRBV10-3 and TRBJ2-5; TRBD2 matches at 9 bases. With V trimmed by 7 bases and J by 5 bases, 5 bases remained unmatched. CDR1 is ENHRY, CDR2 SYGVKD, per germline. The CDR3 is made up of 13 amino acids. CDR3 amino acids: CAINQRGDETQYF. CDR3 DNA sequence: TGTGCCATCAACCAGCGGGGGGACGAGACCCAGTACTTC.

The chain carries TRBV2 and TRBJ1-1, with D perhaps TRBD1 (5 bases). Deletions cut 5 bases from V and 0 bases from J, with 10 bases between. CDR3 length: 14 residues. Germline-derived CDR1 and CDR2 are SNHLY and FYNNEI. The CDR3 protein is CASSPDIMNTEAFF. CDR3 in DNA: TGTGCCAGCAGTCCGGACATTATGAACACTGAAGCTTTCTTT.

J is TRBJ1-4 and V is TRBV9; a possible D gene is TRBD1 (6 bases). The V end was cut by 2 bases, the J end by 5 bases, with 16 bases between. Germline lookup yields CDR1 SGDLS and CDR2 YYNGEE. This CDR3 comprises 16 residues. CDR3 protein: CASSVPQGGGNEKLFF. DNA for the CDR3: TGTGCCAGCAGCGTGCCCCAAGGGGGGGGGAATGAAAAACTGTTTTTT.

This sequence joins TRBV4-2 and TRBJ2-7; 8 nucleotides line up with TRBD1. Germline-derived CDR1 and CDR2 are LGHNA and YNFKEQ. The CDR3 has 15 amino acids. Trimming at V came to 0 bases and at J to 5 bases, leaving 6 bases not matched to a gene. This chain's CDR3 is CASSQEGRGRDEQYF. The CDR3 bases are TGTGCCAGCAGCCAAGAAGGCAGGGGGCGGGACGAGCAGTACTTC.

The CDR3 reads CASSEGQSKDGYTF. As DNA, the CDR3 is TGTGCCAGCAGCGAAGGACAGTCTAAGGATGGCTACACCTTC. The rearrangement joins TRBV5-4 to TRBJ1-2; a possible D gene is TRBD1 (6 bases). The CDR3 consists of 14 residues. Germline V lookup: CDR1 SGHNT, CDR2 YYREEE (reference sequence). V lost 4 bases, J lost 6 bases, and 16 bases lay in between.

This chain connects TRBV27 to TRBJ1-1; 9 bases are a match to TRBD1. CDR1 MNHEY and CDR2 SMNVEV come from the germline V gene (reference sequence). The CDR3 runs to 12 residues. The ends lost 9 bases at V and 3 bases at J; junction bases unmatched: 2. The CDR3 DNA follows: TGTGCCAGTCGGACAGGGGACACTGAAGCTTTCTTT. It yields the protein CASRTGDTEAFF.

The rearrangement joins TRBV27 to TRBJ1-1; D not certain. Between the trimmed V and J ends, which lost 4 bases and 4 bases, there was a span of 13 bases. The CDR3 is made up of 14 amino acids. The germline CDR1 and CDR2 sequences are MNHEY and SMNVEV (reference sequence). CDR3 in DNA: TGTGCCAGCAGTTCTTTCTCGACGGGCACTGAAGCTTTCTTT. Translating it yields CASSSFSTGTEAFF.

CDR3 sequence: CASSPQPLAGAYEQYF. The DNA for the CDR3 is TGTGCCAGCAGCCCACAACCCCTAGCGGGGGCCTACGAGCAGTACTTC. The rearrangement uses TRBV7-9 and TRBJ2-7; 10 bases are shared with TRBD2. The CDR3 loop spans 16 amino acids. V lost 5 bases, J lost 2 bases, and 9 bases stayed unmatched. Germline-derived CDR1 and CDR2 are SEHNR and FQNEAQ (reference sequence).

J is TRBJ1-1 and V is TRBV28; D may be TRBD1 (6 bases). V was trimmed by 5 bases and J by 0 bases, leaving 10 bases between them. Germline V CDR1 and CDR2: MDHEN, SYDVKM. CDR3 length: 14 amino acids. In DNA, the CDR3 is TGTGCCAGCAGTCGAGGACAGATGAACACTGAAGCTTTCTTT. This translates into CASSRGQMNTEAFF.

This sequence joins TRBV4-2 and TRBJ2-7; a weak D match, TRBD2 (6 bases). Germline V gives CDR1 LGHNA, CDR2 YNFKEQ. The V end lost 4 bases, the J end lost 5 bases, and 9 bases lay between the germline ends. CDR3 length: 12 residues. The CDR3 sequence: CASSRGNNEQYF. As DNA, the CDR3 is TGTGCCAGCAGCCGCGGGAACAACGAGCAGTACTTC.

The V and J genes are TRBV5-1 and TRBJ2-7; 7 positions agree with TRBD2. V shed 4 bases, J shed 2 bases, and the junction held 6 bases outside the gene matches. Germline V gene sequence: CDR1 SGHRS, CDR2 YFSETQ. The CDR3 spans 14 residues. The CDR3 region is CASSPMAGAYEQYF. CDR3 DNA sequence: TGCGCCAGCAGCCCTATGGCGGGAGCCTACGAGCAGTACTTC.

This rearrangement joins TRBV27 to TRBJ2-5; D might be TRBD1 (6 bases). The CDR3 has 19 amino acids. Germline CDR1 and CDR2: MNHEY and SMNVEV (reference sequence). V lost 5 bases to trimming and J lost 0 bases, with 25 bases between them. CDR3 nucleotide sequence: TGTGCCAGCAGTACAATCGGGCCGGACAGACAACCGTACCAAGAGACCCAGTACTTC. This translates into CASSTIGPDRQPYQETQYF.

The chain uses TRBV5-1 and TRBJ2-5; 9 bases are shared with TRBD2. V lost 2 bases, J lost 2 bases, and 10 bases stayed unmatched. This CDR3 spans 17 amino acids. Looked up from germline, CDR1 is SGHRS and CDR2 is YFSETQ. CDR3 nucleotide sequence: TGCGCCAGCAGCTTTAGGCGGGGGGGCGTCGGACAAGAGACCCAGTACTTC. It codes for CASSFRRGGVGQETQYF.

J is TRBJ2-3 and V is TRBV15, with 8 nucleotides matching TRBD2. The germline V gene encodes CDR1 LNHNV and CDR2 YYDKDF (reference sequence). This CDR3 region has 12 residues. V lost 6 bases and J lost 7; bases outside the gene matches: 3. The CDR3 loop is CATRRTSNTQYF. In DNA, the CDR3 is TGTGCCACCAGACGGACTAGCAATACGCAGTATTTT. The full variable domain, in which reference TRBV15 and TRBJ2-3 provide the parts outside the CDR3, is DAMVIQNPRYQVTQFGKPVTLSCSQTLNHNVMYWYQQKSSQAPKLLFHYYDKDFNNEADTPDNFQSRRPNTSFCFLDIRSPGLGDTAMYLCATRRTSNTQYFGPGTRLTVL.

This chain links TRBV5-1 with TRBJ1-2; weak D call: TRBD1 (6 bases). The CDR3 is made up of 13 amino acids. The germline V gene encodes CDR1 SGHRS and CDR2 YFSETQ. Trimming took off 0 bases at V and 3 bases at J, with 6 bases between the two ends. CDR3 nucleotide sequence: TGCGCCAGCAGCTTGGACAGGGACTATGGCTACACCTTC. It specifies CASSLDRDYGYTF.

The chain uses TRBV13 and TRBJ2-7, with 8 bases aligning to TRBD2. Germline V gene lookup returns CDR1 PRHDT and CDR2 FYEKMQ (reference sequence). The CDR3 contains 15 residues. Trimming took 5 bases from V and 4 from J; bases not matched to a gene: 10. CDR3 DNA sequence: TGTGCCAGCAGCCCCAACTGGCGGGAGGCGTACGAGCAGTACTTC. Translation: CASSPNWREAYEQYF.

The V call is TRBV29-1, the J call TRBJ2-5, with D possibly TRBD2 on 6 matching bases. Germline values: CDR1 SQVTM, CDR2 ANQGSEA. Trimming took 4 bases from V and 1 from J, leaving 19 bases between them. This CDR3 has 16 residues. The CDR3 loop is CSVGEGERALQETQYF. The DNA of the CDR3 is TGCAGCGTTGGGGAAGGGGAGCGGGCCCTCCAAGAGACCCAGTACTTC.

The gene calls are TRBV6-6 and TRBJ2-7, with 12 bases lining up with TRBD2. V was clipped by 6 bases and J by 2 bases; unmatched bases: 8. This CDR3 is 16 amino acids long. CDR1 and CDR2 (germline): MNHNY, SVGAGI (reference sequence). CDR3 in amino acids: CASSFKTSGGTYEQYF. The CDR3 DNA is TGTGCCAGCAGCTTCAAGACTAGCGGGGGCACCTACGAGCAGTACTTC.

The genes are TRBV13 and TRBJ1-6; 9 bases line up with TRBD1. Germline V gives CDR1 PRHDT, CDR2 FYEKMQ (reference sequence). The CDR3 covers 15 residues. V lost 0 bases, J lost 10 bases, and 4 bases stayed unmatched. The CDR3 reads CASSLGDRGRSPLHF. DNA of the CDR3: TGTGCCAGCAGCTTAGGGGACAGGGGCCGATCACCCCTCCACTTT. The variable domain in full, completed from reference TRBV13 and TRBJ1-6, reads AAGVIQSPRHLIKEKRETATLKCYPIPRHDTVYWYQQGPGQDPQFLISFYEKMQSDKGSIPDRFSAQQFSDYHSELNMSSLELGDSALYFCASSLGDRGRSPLHFGNGTRLTVT.

J is TRBJ2-5 and V is TRBV5-1, with D perhaps TRBD1 (5 bases). Germline V CDR1 and CDR2: SGHRS, YFSETQ. The CDR3 has 14 residues. Trimming took 3 bases from V and 1 from J, leaving 10 bases between them. CDR3 bases: TGCGCCAGCAGCTCCAGGGATCCCCAAGAGACCCAGTACTTC. This translates into CASSSRDPQETQYF.

The rearrangement uses TRBV5-4 and TRBJ2-7; 7 positions match TRBD2. The germline CDR1 and CDR2 sequences are SGHNT and YYREEE (reference sequence). This CDR3 contains 17 residues. Trimming at V came to 4 bases and at J to 4 bases, leaving 17 bases not matched to a gene. CDR3 in DNA: TGTGCCAGCAGCCCGAGCAGCGGGAATGTTCCAACTTACGAGCAGTACTTC. Amino acids: CASSPSSGNVPTYEQYF.

The chain joins TRBV7-2 to TRBJ2-1, with 12 bases lining up with TRBD2. Trimming took 5 bases from V and 4 from J; bases not matched to a gene: 6. The CDR3 consists of 16 residues. Looked up from germline, CDR1 is SGHTA and CDR2 is FQGNSA. The CDR3 DNA sequence: TGTGCCAGCAGCCGTTCTAGCGGGGGGGCATACAATGAGCAGTTCTTC. Its translation is CASSRSSGGAYNEQFF.

V is TRBV4-3 and J is TRBJ2-7; 9 bases align to TRBD2. V lost 2 bases and J lost 2; bases outside the gene matches: 4. CDR1 is LGHNA and CDR2 is YSLEER in the germline V gene. CDR3 size: 15 residues. The CDR3 DNA reads as TGCGCCAGCAGCCAAAGAGCGGGGGGCGCCTACGAGCAGTACTTC. As protein: CASSQRAGGAYEQYF.

The CDR3 spells CASGGPEREHWELFF. The CDR3, as DNA: TGTGCTAGTGGTGGACCGGAGAGGGAGCACTGGGAGCTGTTTTTT. This rearrangement joins TRBV12-5 to TRBJ2-2, with D maybe TRBD2 (5 bases). CDR3 length: 15 amino acids. Trimming pared 5 bases from V and 9 bases from J, leaving 19 bases between. Germline values: CDR1 LGHNT, CDR2 FRNRAP.

The V gene is TRBV6-5, the J gene TRBJ1-1; 7 positions agree with TRBD1. Unmatched junction bases numbered 6, after V lost 2 bases and J lost 6 bases. The length of the CDR3 is 14 residues. Germline values: CDR1 MNHEY, CDR2 SVGAGI. This chain's CDR3 is CASSYQNRGSEAFF. CDR3 nucleotide sequence: TGTGCCAGCAGTTACCAGAACAGGGGCTCTGAAGCTTTCTTT.

This chain connects TRBV11-2 to TRBJ1-3, with D perhaps TRBD1 (5 bases). CDR3 size: 16 residues. V lost 0 bases, J lost 2 bases, and 11 bases lay in between. In germline, CDR1 is SGHAT, CDR2 FQNNGV. The chain's CDR3 is CASSLEVQGTGNTIYF. DNA for the CDR3: TGTGCCAGCAGCTTAGAAGTCCAGGGAACTGGAAACACCATATATTTT. The full variable domain, with the rest looked up from reference TRBV11-2 and TRBJ1-3, is EAGVAQSPRYKIIEKRQSVAFWCNPISGHATLYWYQQILGQGPKLLIQFQNNGVVDDSQLPKDRFSAERLKGVDSTLKIQPAKLEDSAVYLCASSLEVQGTGNTIYFGEGSWLTVV.